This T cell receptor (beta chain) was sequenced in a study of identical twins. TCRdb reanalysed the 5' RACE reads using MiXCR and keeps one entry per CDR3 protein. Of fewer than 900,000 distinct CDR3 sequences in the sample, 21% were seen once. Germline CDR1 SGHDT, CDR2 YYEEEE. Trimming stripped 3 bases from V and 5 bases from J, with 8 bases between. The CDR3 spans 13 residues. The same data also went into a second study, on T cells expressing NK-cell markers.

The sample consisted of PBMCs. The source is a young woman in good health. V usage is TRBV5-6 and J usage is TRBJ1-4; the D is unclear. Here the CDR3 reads CASSSQDNEKLFF. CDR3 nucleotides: TGTGCCAGCAGCTCCCAAGACAATGAAAAACTGTTTTTT.